This T cell receptor (beta chain) came from a study of shared clonotypes between healthy human individuals. Study outcomes and limitations: Inspection by rarefaction showed sorted-subset sequencing to be incomplete despite large depth. Generation probabilities of non-shared clonotypes were lower (relative to those shared by all four donors). Relative to memory subsets, naive subsets generally showed larger estimated richness.

A note on this clone: Antigen unknown. This CDR3 is also generated by other DNA sequences in the sample.

Naive CD8 isolation took CD45RO-negative cells positively selected for CCR7 and excluded terminally differentiated effector memory CD45RA+ cells. Every donor, a Caucasian adult, lived in Nashville, Tennessee. V was shortened by 5 bases and J by 1 base, with 12 bases between the two germline ends. CDR3 length: 14 amino acids. CDR1 is SEHNR and CDR2 is FQNEAQ in the germline V gene (reference sequence). Clones were sequenced by immunoSEQ multiplex PCR, and TCRdb holds only the in-frame ones, with some missing. In the table there are some 580,000 clones, 95% to 98% of which are singletons. The chain recombines TRBV7-9 with TRBJ2-7; maybe TRBD2 (6 bases). The sequenced sample consisted of naive CD8+ T cells sorted from blood. The TCR comes from a man under 40 in good health. The DNA of the CDR3 is TGTGCCAGCAGCCTAGGGACTGGTTCCTACGAGCAGTACTTC. This gives the protein CASSLGTGSYEQYF.